This note documents a single T cell receptor beta chain sequence. Its antigen is as yet unknown. The sample originates from a study of OX40 agonist ivuxolimab in advanced cancers. Turning to the study itself: In this trial design, patients received ivuxolimab intravenously at 0.01 to 10 mg/kg every 2 weeks. Averaging roughly 60 years in age, with a range of roughly 20 to 90, the cohort was 82.7% male. Three patients got partial responses; one had hepatocellular carcinoma and two had cutaneous melanoma.

TCRdb's table, derived via immunoSEQ multiplex PCR, lists solely in-frame clones and lacks some. The sample has over 100,000 clones, 85% to 95% seen once. Regarding the study as a whole: Certain nonresponders likewise exhibited a low normalized T-cell clonal expansion.

Trimming pared 1 base from V and 8 bases from J, leaving 18 bases between. Germline V gene data show CDR1 as SGHTA and CDR2 as FQGNSA. The CDR3 is 16 residues long. V gene TRBV7-2 combines with J gene TRBJ2-1; D gene unclear. Material: CD4+ or CD8+ T cells sorted from blood, obtained in a trial of the OX40 agonist ivuxolimab. The receptor comes from an adult with an advanced solid tumor such as melanoma, head and neck, liver or kidney cancer. The CDR3 DNA follows: TGTGCCAGCAGCTTAGTCGGCTCCAGTATAGAAGATGAGCAGTTCTTC. Its protein product is CASSLVGSSIEDEQFF.